This T cell receptor beta chain derives from a study of Tregs in tolerant kidney transplant recipients. Remarks on this clone: The target antigen is unknown. The junction departs from the called germline gene at one end, perhaps through a read error.

Profiling relied on immunoSEQ multiplex PCR, and the TCRdb table lists in-frame clones only, not all of them. The sample has 70,000 to 95,000 clones; around 90% are singletons. Germline assignment: CDR1 MDHEN and CDR2 SYDVKM. The CDR3 extends over 13 amino acids. Study results and limitations: This study did not directly address biological reproducibility. Tolerant patients' donor-specific Tregs expanded beyond overall Tregs, suggesting antigen-driven growth.

This chain uses TRBV28 with TRBJ2-3; no clear D. This material consisted of Tregs from blood, taken before the transplant. The sequence was obtained from a human donor who received a combined kidney and bone marrow transplant. CDR3 protein: CASSLGGSDRREF. For the CDR3, the DNA is TGTGCCAGCAGTTTAGGCGGCAGCGATCGTAGGGAATTT.